These T cell receptor beta chains were read from a single sample in a study of CD8 T cells in Susac syndrome. TCRdb re-derived calls from the immunoSEQ multiplex PCR reads in MiXCR, one entry per CDR3 protein. Of about 250,000 distinct CDR3 sequences listed, just over 90% were seen once; the top ten hold 0.07% to 0.09%. Source material: CD4+ T cells from PBMCs. The receptors stem from a human donor with multiple sclerosis. The CDR3 runs from the conserved cysteine through the conserved F or W. D genes are given only for firm matches. Size is omitted from some rows. Given values are once, few, many or a class for expanded clones.

D gene: TRBD2; clone size: .; V gene: TRBV29-1; J gene: TRBJ2-1; CDR3 DNA: TGCAGCGGACTAGCGGGAGGATACAATGAGCAGTTCTTC; CDR3 protein: CSGLAGGYNEQFF
D gene: .; clone size: .; V gene: TRBV6-1; J gene: TRBJ1-5; CDR3 DNA: TGTGCCAGCAGTGGGACAGGCAATCAGCCCCAGCATTTT; CDR3 protein: CASSGTGNQPQHF
D gene: .; clone size: .; V gene: TRBV5-6; J gene: TRBJ1-5; CDR3 DNA: TGTGCCAGCAGCTTGGGACAGCAAGGACAGCCCCAGCATTTT; CDR3 protein: CASSLGQQGQPQHF
D gene: .; clone size: .; V gene: TRBV30; J gene: TRBJ1-2; CDR3 DNA: TGTGCCTCATGGGACCTGAGCTACACCTTC; CDR3 protein: CASWDLSYTF
D gene: .; clone size: .; V gene: TRBV20-1; J gene: TRBJ1-2; CDR3 DNA: TGCAGTGCGCCTCAGGGTGGCTACACCTTC; CDR3 protein: CSAPQGGYTF
D gene: TRBD1; clone size: .; V gene: TRBV6-6; J gene: TRBJ2-7; CDR3 DNA: TGTGCCAGCAGTTACTCGCAGGGGGACGGTAACGAGCAGTACTTC; CDR3 protein: CASSYSQGDGNEQYF
D gene: .; clone size: .; V gene: TRBV18; J gene: TRBJ1-1; CDR3 DNA: TGTGCCAGCTCGCTAGGACGTCGGGGGCCGGAGGCGCCCCACACTGAAGCTTTCTTT; CDR3 protein: CASSLGRRGPEAPHTEAFF
D gene: TRBD1; clone size: .; V gene: TRBV27; J gene: TRBJ1-5; CDR3 DNA: TGTGCCAGCAGGAGTGGACAGGCGAGCAATCAGCCCCAGCATTTT; CDR3 protein: CASRSGQASNQPQHF
D gene: .; clone size: .; V gene: TRBV7-3; J gene: TRBJ1-1; CDR3 DNA: TGTGCCAGCAGCGCGGAGGGGCGGCGGTTAGTCTTT; CDR3 protein: CASSAEGRRLVF
D gene: .; clone size: .; V gene: TRBV11-2; J gene: TRBJ2-6; CDR3 DNA: TGTGCCGGGGGGAGCGCTGGGGCCAACGTCCTGACTTTC; CDR3 protein: CAGGSAGANVLTF
D gene: TRBD2; clone size: .; V gene: TRBV9; J gene: TRBJ2-4; CDR3 DNA: TGTGCCAGCAGCGTAGATGGGACTAGCGGGGGCATTCAGTACTTC; CDR3 protein: CASSVDGTSGGIQYF
D gene: .; clone size: .; V gene: TRBV7-9; J gene: TRBJ1-1; CDR3 DNA: TGTGCCAGCAGCTTTACACAGGAAACTGAAGCTTTCTTT; CDR3 protein: CASSFTQETEAFF
D gene: .; clone size: .; V gene: TRBV15; J gene: TRBJ2-2; CDR3 DNA: TGTGCCACTAGGCCGGGACGGGCGAACACCGGGGAGCTGTTTTTT; CDR3 protein: CATRPGRANTGELFF
D gene: TRBD2; clone size: .; V gene: TRBV18; J gene: TRBJ2-3; CDR3 DNA: TGTGCCAGCTCACCCAAAGCGGGAGAAGATACGCAGTATTTT; CDR3 protein: CASSPKAGEDTQYF
D gene: .; clone size: .; V gene: TRBV5-1; J gene: TRBJ2-5; CDR3 DNA: TGCGCCAGCAGCTTGGACAACAGGGCCTCTGAGACCCAGTACTTC; CDR3 protein: CASSLDNRASETQYF
D gene: TRBD1; clone size: .; V gene: TRBV28; J gene: TRBJ2-7; CDR3 DNA: TGTGCCAGCAGACCGGGACAGGGTCTCAACGAGCAGTACTTC; CDR3 protein: CASRPGQGLNEQYF
D gene: .; clone size: once; V gene: TRBV19; J gene: TRBJ1-5; CDR3 DNA: TGTGCCAGTAGTATAAGCCGAACTGGGAGTCAGCCCCAGCATTTT; CDR3 protein: CASSISRTGSQPQHF
D gene: .; clone size: .; V gene: TRBV4-1; J gene: TRBJ2-3; CDR3 DNA: TGCGCCAGCAGCCAAGATCCTGCGGTGGGAGGAGTAGGCACAGATACGCAGTATTTT; CDR3 protein: CASSQDPAVGGVGTDTQYF
D gene: .; clone size: .; V gene: TRBV9; J gene: TRBJ1-3; CDR3 DNA: TGTGCCAGCAGCACAGGAAACACCATATATTTT; CDR3 protein: CASSTGNTIYF
D gene: .; clone size: .; V gene: TRBV27; J gene: TRBJ1-3; CDR3 DNA: TGTGCCAGCAGTCCAGGAATCAAAAACACCATATATTTT; CDR3 protein: CASSPGIKNTIYF
D gene: TRBD1; clone size: .; V gene: TRBV4-2; J gene: TRBJ2-7; CDR3 DNA: TGTGCCAGCAGCCAAGTGACAGGGGGTTTGGAGCAGTACTTC; CDR3 protein: CASSQVTGGLEQYF
D gene: TRBD2; clone size: once; V gene: TRBV7-2; J gene: TRBJ2-5; CDR3 DNA: TGTGCCAGCAGCCACACTAGCGGGCAAGAGACCCAGTACTTC; CDR3 protein: CASSHTSGQETQYF
D gene: .; clone size: .; V gene: TRBV27; J gene: TRBJ2-5; CDR3 DNA: TGTGCCAGCAGTTTTAAGGGTTGGGGGGCCCAAGAGACCCAGTACTTC; CDR3 protein: CASSFKGWGAQETQYF
D gene: .; clone size: once; V gene: TRBV7-9; J gene: TRBJ1-4; CDR3 DNA: TGTGCCAGCAGCCCCACCGGGCCTGAAAAACTGTTTTTT; CDR3 protein: CASSPTGPEKLFF
D gene: .; clone size: .; V gene: TRBV28; J gene: TRBJ2-2; CDR3 DNA: TGTGCCAGCAGTGATGACTGGGGTGGGGCCGGGGAGCTGTTTTTT; CDR3 protein: CASSDDWGGAGELFF
D gene: .; clone size: .; V gene: TRBV7-9; J gene: TRBJ2-2; CDR3 DNA: TGTGCCAGCAGCCCCCGGACACTGGATAACACCGGGGAGCTGTTTTTT; CDR3 protein: CASSPRTLDNTGELFF
D gene: .; clone size: .; V gene: TRBV2; J gene: TRBJ1-5; CDR3 DNA: TGTGCCAGCAGTGAAGAAGGAGGGATCTGGGGTCAGCCCCAGCATTTT; CDR3 protein: CASSEEGGIWGQPQHF